This TCR beta chain was sequenced during a study of CD8 T cells in ankylosing spondylitis. TCRdb reanalysed the 5' RACE reads using MiXCR and keeps one entry per CDR3 protein. The sample records about 170,000 distinct CDR3 sequences, 15% to 20% being singletons. This clonotype was counted a few times. The clonotype was recovered from a male donor with ankylosing spondylitis or in good health (not recorded which). Sequencing was performed on blood, either unsorted or a sorted T cell fraction (not recorded which).

The CDR3 loop reads CASKQSHEQYF. As DNA, the CDR3 is TGTGCCAGCAAGCAGTCCCACGAGCAGTACTTC. The chain recombines TRBV2 with TRBJ2-7, with D hard to call. Germline CDR1 SNHLY, CDR2 FYNNEI. The CDR3 loop spans 11 amino acids. The germline V and J ends were trimmed by 7 bases and 5 bases, with 9 bases remaining between them. The variable domain in full, completed from reference TRBV2 and TRBJ2-7, reads EPEVTQTPSHQVTQMGQEVILRCVPISNHLYFYWYRQILGQKVEFLVSFYNNEISEKSEIFDDQFSVERPDGSNFTLKIRSTKLEDSAMYFCASKQSHEQYFGPGTRLTVT.